One and the same sample provided the 8 T cell receptor beta chains below, sequenced in a study of T cells in Graves' hyperthyroidism and ophthalmopathy. Template material for amplifying TCR beta CDR3 regions consisted of RNA transcripts. HTBI primers were employed in a first-round RT-PCR of the TCR CDR3. TCRdb ran MiXCR on the multiplex PCR reads and lists one entry per CDR3 protein. The sample has 500,000 to 750,000 distinct CDR3 sequences, around 45% seen once; the top ten hold around 7.7%. Input material: peripheral blood or thyroid tissue (not recorded which). All receptors derive from a woman between 18 and 30 years old with Graves' hyperthyroidism.

The chain carries TRBV20-1 and TRBJ2-2, with 13 positions matching TRBD2. V was pared by 1 base and J by 0 bases, with 2 bases of the junction left unmatched. This CDR3 spans 17 amino acids. The germline gives CDR1 DFQATT, CDR2 SNEGSKA (reference sequence). CDR3 in DNA: TGCAGTGCTAGAGGCGGGACTAGCGGGACGAACACCGGGGAGCTGTTTTTT. Translating it yields CSARGGTSGTNTGELFF.

The sample holds a few counts of this clonotype. V is TRBV29-1 and J is TRBJ2-3; 14 positions match TRBD2. This CDR3 region has 15 residues. Trimming at V came to 7 bases and at J to 10 bases, leaving 13 bases not matched to a gene. Per germline, CDR1 SQVTM and CDR2 ANQGSEA. The CDR3 here is CSAEGTSGRVFAQYF. The CDR3 bases are TGCAGCGCTGAGGGGACTAGCGGGAGAGTTTTCGCGCAGTATTTT.

This clonotype has a count of ten or more. The gene calls are TRBV5-8 and TRBJ1-2; no reliable D call. Germline V gives CDR1 SGHTS, CDR2 YDEGEE. This CDR3 is built from 13 residues. The germline V and J ends were trimmed by 2 bases and 7 bases, with 12 bases remaining between them. CDR3 in amino acids: CASSFYGLGGYTF. DNA of the CDR3: TGTGCCAGCAGCTTTTATGGGCTGGGTGGCTACACCTTC. The full variable domain, in which reference TRBV5-8 and TRBJ1-2 provide the parts outside the CDR3, is EAGVTQSPTHLIKTRGQQATLRCSPISGHTSVYWYQQALGLGLQFLLWYDEGEERNRGNFPPRFSGRQFPNYSSELNVNALELEDSALYLCASSFYGLGGYTFGSGTRLTVV.

The gene calls are TRBV7-2 and TRBJ2-5; D might be TRBD1 (5 bases). V shed 3 bases and J shed 2 bases, with 19 bases lying between them. The CDR3 extends over 17 amino acids. The V gene's germline CDR1 is SGHTA and CDR2 FQGNSA. CDR3 DNA sequence: TGTGCCAGCAGCTTGGGGCAGGGTATCTTGAGGCAAGAGACCCAGTACTTC. Its protein product is CASSLGQGILRQETQYF. The entire variable domain, with the rest obtained from reference TRBV7-2 and TRBJ2-5, is as follows: GAGVSQSPSNKVTEKGKDVELRCDPISGHTALYWYRQSLGQGLEFLIYFQGNSAPDKSGLPSDRFSAERTGGSVSTLTIQRTQQEDSAVYLCASSLGQGILRQETQYFGPGTRLLVL.

This clonotype was seen a handful of times. This sequence joins TRBV30 and TRBJ2-7; 8 nucleotides agree with TRBD2. Trimming at V came to 4 bases and at J to 3 bases, leaving 14 bases not matched to a gene. From germline, CDR1 is GTSNPN and CDR2 SVGIG (reference sequence). The CDR3 contains 16 residues. The CDR3 DNA is TGTGCCTGGACCTCCCCTCGGGAGCGGGAGTACTACGAGCAGTACTTC. Protein: CAWTSPREREYYEQYF. The variable domain in full, with the rest retrieved from reference TRBV30 and TRBJ2-7, is SQTIHQWPATLVQPVGSPLSLECTVEGTSNPNLYWYRQAAGRGLQLLFYSVGIGQISSEVPQNLSASRPQDRQFILSSKKLLLSDSGFYLCAWTSPREREYYEQYFGPGTRLTVT.

This clonotype was seen a handful of times. The genes are TRBV20-1 and TRBJ1-6; no clear D gene. CDR3 size: 14 residues. V was trimmed by 3 bases and J by 6 bases, leaving 12 bases between them. Per the germline V gene, CDR1 is DFQATT and CDR2 is SNEGSKA (reference sequence). This chain's CDR3 is CSASLRRLNSPLHF. The DNA for the CDR3 is TGCAGTGCTAGCCTCCGGCGGCTTAATTCACCCCTCCACTTT.

The rearrangement uses TRBV15 and TRBJ2-2, with TRBD2 matching 7 bases. J lost 6 bases, V lost 7 bases, and 8 bases had no gene match. Germline V gives CDR1 LNHNV, CDR2 YYDKDF (reference sequence). This CDR3 is 14 amino acids long. Written as DNA, the CDR3 is TGTGCCACCAAGTTCGGTGGGAGGGCCGGGGAGCTGTTTTTT. Translating it yields CATKFGGRAGELFF.

This clonotype came up many times. A junction boundary mismatches the germline segment, possibly from a read error. The chain carries TRBV5-1 and TRBJ1-1; 7 bases match TRBD1. The CDR3 is 13 residues long. Per the germline V gene, CDR1 is SGHRS and CDR2 is YFSETQ. This CDR3 reads CASSLTGDTEAFF. CDR3 nucleotides: TGTGCCAGCAGCCTCACAGGGGACACTGAAGCTTTCTTT.